The 2 T cell receptor beta chains below all came from one sample that was sequenced in a study of cytotoxic CD8 clonotypes in ibrutinib-treated CLL. Using immunoSEQ multiplex PCR, the repertoire was profiled, and TCRdb retains in-frame clones only, with some absent. The data hold 50,000 to 75,000 clones, with 65% to 75% observed a single time. Sequencing was performed on PBMCs, taken after 12 months of ibrutinib treatment. All receptors derive from a human donor with chronic lymphocytic leukemia.

This clone was counted a few times. The chain joins TRBV25-1 to TRBJ2-1, with a possible D match to TRBD2 (9 bases). The CDR3 is made up of 16 amino acids. The V gene's germline CDR1 is MGHDK and CDR2 SYGVNS. With 5 bases removed from V and 6 bases from J, the gap between germline ends came to 20 bases. DNA of the CDR3: TGTGCCAGCAGTAGACAGGGGCGTAGCGGGAGCAATGAGCAGTTCTTC. Its protein is CASSRQGRSGSNEQFF. The full variable domain, its missing parts supplied by reference TRBV25-1 and TRBJ2-1, is EADIYQTPRYLVIGTGKKITLECSQTMGHDKMYWYQQDPGMELHLIHYSYGVNSTEKGDLSSESTVSRIRTEHFPLTLESARPSHTSQYLCASSRQGRSGSNEQFFGPGTRLTVL.

This clone was seen a single time. This rearrangement joins TRBV5-2 to TRBJ1-2; TRBD1, as called in the table, went unchecked against the DNA. TRBV5-2 is classified as a pseudogene. The CDR3 spans 15 residues. This chain's CDR3 is CASSHRQGVGYGYTF. Here the CDR3 DNA reads TGCGCCAGCAGCCACAGACAGGGGGTCGGGTATGGCTACACCTTC.